The sequence of this T cell receptor (beta chain) was determined in a study of cytomegalovirus exposure and HLA in healthy donors. The wider study: In a later analysis, it was reported that the approximately 110 validation repertoires had been produced on the same platform as the 670 or so repertoires belonging to the first cohort. Overall study results and limits: It was reportedly the case that the classifier diagnosed cytomegalovirus status with high specificity and sensitivity. Cytomegalovirus association was assigned to 150 to 200 TCR beta chains. Confirmation was obtained in vitro that three CMV-associated chains are specific for CMV antigens.

Generated by immunoSEQ multiplex PCR, the TCRdb table keeps only in-frame clones and is missing some. The sample holds 65,000 to 85,000 clones, 90% to 95% seen once. Only one count was recorded for this clone. The target antigen is unknown. The sequenced material came from PBMCs. The source of this sequence is a woman aged 18-29 years in good health and CMV-seronegative.

As DNA, the CDR3 is TGTGCCAGCAGCCCCGGGACAGCCAATGAGCAGTTCTTC. Translation gives CASSPGTANEQFF. V is TRBV11-3 and J is TRBJ2-1; 7 bases are a match to TRBD1. The CDR3 spans 13 residues. CDR1 and CDR2 from the germline V gene are SGHNT and YENEEA. Trimming cost V 5 bases and J 6 bases; bases outside gene matches: 4.